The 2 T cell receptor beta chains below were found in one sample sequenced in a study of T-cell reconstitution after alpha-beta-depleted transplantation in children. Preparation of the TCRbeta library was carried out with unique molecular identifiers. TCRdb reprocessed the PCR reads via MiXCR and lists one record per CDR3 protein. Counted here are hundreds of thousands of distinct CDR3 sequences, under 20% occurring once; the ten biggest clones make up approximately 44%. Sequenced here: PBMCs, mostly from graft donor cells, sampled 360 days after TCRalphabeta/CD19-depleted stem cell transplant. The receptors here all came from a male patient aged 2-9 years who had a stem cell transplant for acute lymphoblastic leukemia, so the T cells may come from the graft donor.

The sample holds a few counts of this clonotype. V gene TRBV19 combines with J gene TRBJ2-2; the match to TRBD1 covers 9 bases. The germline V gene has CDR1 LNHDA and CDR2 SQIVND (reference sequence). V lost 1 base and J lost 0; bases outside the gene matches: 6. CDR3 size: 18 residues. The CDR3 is CASSIAGQGSANTGELFF. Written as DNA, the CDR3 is TGTGCCAGTAGTATAGCGGGACAGGGATCCGCGAACACCGGGGAGCTGTTTTTT.

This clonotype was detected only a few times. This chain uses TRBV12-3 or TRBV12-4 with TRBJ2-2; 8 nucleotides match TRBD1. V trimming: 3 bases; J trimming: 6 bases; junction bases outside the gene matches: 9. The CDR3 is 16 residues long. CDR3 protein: CASSFTGQGKSGELFF. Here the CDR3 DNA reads TGTGCCAGCAGTTTCACCGGACAGGGAAAGTCCGGGGAGCTGTTTTTT.